Below are 32 T cell receptor beta chains sequenced from a single sample in a study of CD8+CD57+ T cells in acquired aplastic anemia. The use of genomic DNA as template underpinned the TCR beta VDJ and CDR3 profiling. One entry per CDR3 protein results from TCRdb running MiXCR on the reads. This sample has about 110,000 distinct CDR3 sequences, with roughly 51% found just once. Sequencing input: sorted CD4+, CD8+, or CD8+CD57+ T cells (not recorded which) from PBMCs. The receptors shown here come from a human donor in good health, serving as a control.

This clonotype has just a few counts. J is TRBJ1-6 and V is TRBV20-1; D is perhaps TRBD1 (6 bases). V was trimmed by 1 base and J by 5 bases, leaving 9 bases between them. CDR1 is DFQATT and CDR2 is SNEGSKA in the germline V gene (reference sequence). The CDR3 length is 14 residues. The CDR3 is CSARVAGDNSPLHF. In nucleotides, the CDR3 is TGCAGTGCTAGAGTTGCAGGGGATAATTCACCCCTCCACTTT.

This clonotype was picked up many times. The CDR3: CASSLGVASDTDTQYF. In DNA, the CDR3 is TGTGCCAGCAGCTTAGGTGTAGCGTCCGACACAGATACGCAGTATTTT. The chain recombines TRBV11-2 with TRBJ2-3, with D possibly matching TRBD2 (5 bases). The germline gives CDR1 SGHAT, CDR2 FQNNGV. V was shortened by 1 base and J by 2 bases, with 13 bases between the two germline ends. This CDR3 has 16 residues.

CDR3 amino acids: CASSPPRGGRNEQFF. The CDR3 nucleotides read TGTGCCAGCAGCCCACCGCGGGGGGGCCGCAATGAGCAGTTCTTC. This chain joins TRBV12-3 or TRBV12-4 and TRBJ2-1, with 9 bases fitting TRBD2. This CDR3 contains 15 residues. The V gene end was trimmed by 6 bases and the J gene end by 6 bases; junction bases not matched to a gene: 9.

In its sample, this clonotype was seen once. This rearrangement joins TRBV5-1 to TRBJ2-2; maybe TRBD1 (7 bases). The V gene's germline CDR1 is SGHRS and CDR2 YFSETQ. The CDR3 is 15 amino acids. V gave up 6 bases and J gave up 4 bases, with 16 bases separating them. CDR3 sequence: CASTPGQEGTGELFF. The CDR3 bases are TGCGCCAGCACCCCCGGACAGGAGGGCACCGGGGAGCTGTTTTTT. Full variable domain (rest looked up from reference TRBV5-1 and TRBJ2-2): KAGVTQTPRYLIKTRGQQVTLSCSPISGHRSVSWYQQTPGQGLQFLFEYFSETQRNKGNFPGRFSGRQFSNSRSEMNVSTLELGDSALYLCASTPGQEGTGELFFGEGSRLTVL.

V and J are TRBV29-1 and TRBJ1-1; D perhaps matches TRBD1 (6 bases). The CDR3 sequence is 11 residues long. Germline values: CDR1 SQVTM, CDR2 ANQGSEA. Trimming shortened V by 3 bases and J by 12 bases, and 14 bases separated the two germline ends. The CDR3 spells CSVEVTGATFF. Here the CDR3 DNA reads TGCAGCGTTGAGGTGACGGGGGCCACTTTCTTT.

This sequence joins TRBV7-3 and TRBJ1-2; no firm D call. The ends were cut back, 0 bases at V and 7 bases at J, with 6 bases in the middle. This CDR3 is built from 12 residues. Looked up from germline, CDR1 is SGHTA and CDR2 is FQGTGA. In nucleotides, the CDR3 is TGTGCCAGCAGCTTAACACCAGGTGGCTACACCTTC. Amino acid sequence: CASSLTPGGYTF.

This clonotype has a single count. The chain couples TRBV7-2 to TRBJ1-1, with unresolved D. Germline loops: CDR1 SGHTA, CDR2 FQGNSA. Deletions cut 3 bases from V and 3 bases from J, with 14 bases between. The CDR3 contains 15 residues. CDR3 amino acids: CASSFFGSEDTEAFF. As DNA, the CDR3 is TGTGCCAGCAGCTTTTTTGGGAGCGAGGACACTGAAGCTTTCTTT.

In this sample, this clonotype turned up a few times. Written as DNA, the CDR3 is TGTGCCAGCTCACCACCCAGCCTGAACACTGAAGCTTTCTTT. Protein sequence: CASSPPSLNTEAFF. This rearrangement joins TRBV18 to TRBJ1-1; D is uncertain. CDR1 KGHSH and CDR2 LQKENI come from the germline V gene. The CDR3 loop spans 14 amino acids. Trimming pared 0 bases from V and 0 bases from J, leaving 5 bases between.

The rearrangement uses TRBV10-3 and TRBJ2-7; 10 nucleotides agree with TRBD1. The CDR3 extends over 14 amino acids. Germline loops: CDR1 ENHRY, CDR2 SYGVKD. The V segment lost 0 bases and the J segment 6 bases; nucleotides outside the gene matches: 2. Here the CDR3 DNA reads TGTGCCATCAGTGAGTCGGACAGGGGGTTCGAGCAGTACTTC. It translates to CAISESDRGFEQYF.

The genes are TRBV11-2 and TRBJ2-1; 10 positions agree with TRBD1. The J segment lost 4 bases and the V segment lost 5 bases, leaving 14 bases of the junction unmatched. Germline loops: CDR1 SGHAT, CDR2 FQNNGV. This CDR3 comprises 18 residues. CDR3 DNA: TGTGCCAGCAGCAGAGGAACCGGGACAGGGGACCTATACAATGAGCAGTTCTTC. This translates into CASSRGTGTGDLYNEQFF.

This clonotype was found many times. V is TRBV5-6 and J is TRBJ2-7, with TRBD1 matching 7 bases. Trimming removed 4 bases from V and 4 bases from J; junction bases left unmatched: 8. This CDR3 region has 14 residues. Germline V gene data show CDR1 as SGHDT and CDR2 as YYEEEE. CDR3 amino acids: CASSPTGSAYEQYF. The CDR3 DNA sequence: TGTGCCAGCAGCCCGACAGGGTCTGCTTACGAGCAGTACTTC.

This CDR3 is CSVGVARSTDTQYF. The CDR3 DNA follows: TGCAGCGTTGGTGTGGCCAGGAGCACAGATACGCAGTATTTT. The chain couples TRBV29-1 to TRBJ2-3; D not certain. The CDR3 runs 14 residues. V was shortened by 4 bases and J by 0 bases, with 11 bases between the two germline ends. Germline values: CDR1 SQVTM, CDR2 ANQGSEA.

The sample holds many counts of this clonotype. The chain links TRBV15 to TRBJ2-7, with TRBD1 matching over 7 bases. The germline gives CDR1 LNHNV, CDR2 YYDKDF (reference sequence). This CDR3 has 12 amino acids. The trim removed 6 bases at V and 4 bases at J, leaving 3 bases unmatched. The CDR3 is CATRQGDYEQYF. In DNA form, the CDR3 reads TGTGCCACCAGGCAGGGGGATTACGAGCAGTACTTC.

The chain recombines TRBV19 with TRBJ2-7; tentative D call: TRBD1 (6 bases). V dropped 1 base and J dropped 3 bases, with 10 bases sitting between them. CDR3 length: 14 residues. The V gene's germline CDR1 is LNHDA and CDR2 SQIVND (reference sequence). CDR3 loop: CASSIGGTSYEQYF. The CDR3, as DNA: TGTGCCAGTAGTATAGGAGGGACAAGCTACGAGCAGTACTTC.

This clonotype occurred once. Germline is not matched at one junction end, which may reflect a read error. CDR3 coding DNA: TGTGCCAGCAGTAAAGGGCCCGGAGCGAACACTGAAGCCTTCTTT. It is translated as CASSKGPGANTEAFF. The chain has TRBV25-1 and TRBJ1-1; D ambiguous. This CDR3 has 15 amino acids. The germline gives CDR1 MGHDK, CDR2 SYGVNS.

V usage is TRBV2 and J usage is TRBJ2-5; D perhaps matches TRBD2 (6 bases). Trimming took off 8 bases at V and 3 bases at J, with 16 bases between the two ends. The germline gives CDR1 SNHLY, CDR2 FYNNEI. CDR3 length equals 14 residues. This chain's CDR3 is CASLEYRGEETQYF. The CDR3 DNA follows: TGTGCCAGCTTAGAATATCGCGGGGAAGAGACCCAGTACTTC.

This sequence joins TRBV15 and TRBJ1-1; unclear D gene. This CDR3 has 13 residues. The V and J ends lost 5 bases and 4 bases respectively, with 11 bases between them. From germline, CDR1 is LNHNV and CDR2 YYDKDF (reference sequence). The DNA for the CDR3 is TGTGCCACCAGCCCCATGGGGTCCACTGAAGCTTTCTTT. It specifies CATSPMGSTEAFF. Variable domain in full (rest from reference TRBV15 and TRBJ1-1): DAMVIQNPRYQVTQFGKPVTLSCSQTLNHNVMYWYQQKSSQAPKLLFHYYDKDFNNEADTPDNFQSRRPNTSFCFLDIRSPGLGDTAMYLCATSPMGSTEAFFGQGTRLTVV.

CDR3 amino acids: CASSIADSYEQYF. DNA of the CDR3: TGTGCCAGTAGTATCGCAGACTCCTACGAGCAGTACTTC. The chain uses TRBV19 and TRBJ2-7; no clear D. In germline, CDR1 is LNHDA, CDR2 SQIVND (reference sequence). This CDR3 comprises 13 residues. Trimming shortened V by 3 bases and J by 0 bases, and 6 bases separated the two germline ends.

This clonotype was picked up a small number of times. At one of its ends the junction is not consistent with the germline gene, which may arise from a read error. The V and J genes are TRBV11-2 and TRBJ1-5; 8 bases map to TRBD1. The germline gives CDR1 SGHAT, CDR2 FQNNGV. The CDR3 loop spans 14 amino acids. CDR3 amino acids: CASSLAGGREPQHF. Here the CDR3 DNA reads TGTGCCAGCAGCTTAGCAGGGGGCAGAGAGCCCCAGCATTTC.

Turning to this clonotype: Being one base from a much bigger clone, this may be a read error. This likely comes from a read error, as the CDR3 has no conserved phenylalanine or tryptophan at its end. The genes are TRBV5-1 and TRBJ2-1; no definite D call. This CDR3 has 12 residues. Germline loops: CDR1 SGHRS, CDR2 YFSETQ. V was shortened by 2 bases and J by 10 bases, with 10 bases between the two germline ends. The CDR3 here is CASSFNINEQFL. The CDR3 DNA reads as TGCGCCAGCAGCTTCAATATAAACGAGCAGTTCCTC.

As DNA, the CDR3 is TGCAGTGCTCAGACGGGACAGAACTCCTACGAGCAGTACTTC. It yields the protein CSAQTGQNSYEQYF. The gene calls are TRBV20-1 and TRBJ2-7; TRBD1 agrees at 7 bases. The germline V gene has CDR1 DFQATT and CDR2 SNEGSKA (reference sequence). The V segment lost 5 bases and the J segment 0 bases; nucleotides outside the gene matches: 7. The CDR3 has 14 amino acids.

This clonotype was recorded at least ten times. The chain is built from TRBV7-2 and TRBJ2-6, with TRBD1 identical over 8 bases. Losses at the gene ends were 4 bases for V and 5 bases for J; bases not matched to a gene: 10. This CDR3 is 17 amino acids long. Germline V gives CDR1 SGHTA, CDR2 FQGNSA. The CDR3 loop is CASSSALDRVRANVLTF. CDR3 DNA sequence: TGTGCCAGCAGCTCCGCCCTGGACAGGGTGAGGGCCAACGTCCTGACTTTC.

V usage is TRBV11-2 and J usage is TRBJ2-1; D possibly matches TRBD1 or TRBD2 (6 bases each). Per the germline V gene, CDR1 is SGHAT and CDR2 is FQNNGV. The CDR3 totals 14 residues. Trimming took 5 bases from V and 5 from J, leaving 13 bases between them. CDR3 sequence reads: CASSRLRGDNEQFF. In nucleotides, the CDR3 is TGTGCCAGCAGCCGGCTTAGGGGGGACAATGAGCAGTTCTTC.

The chain links TRBV2 to TRBJ2-6; 8 bases map to TRBD2. The junction had 6 bases not matched to a gene; V was cut back by 7 bases and J by 4 bases. Germline CDR1 is SNHLY and CDR2 is FYNNEI. The length of the CDR3 is 15 residues. The CDR3 sequence is CASIAGRWGANVLTF. The CDR3 nucleotides read TGTGCCAGCATAGCGGGACGGTGGGGGGCCAACGTCCTGACTTTC.

This clonotype was counted many times. This chain uses TRBV20-1 with TRBJ1-2; 9 bases line up with TRBD1. Unmatched junction bases numbered 8, after V lost 6 bases and J lost 6 bases. This CDR3 is built from 13 residues. CDR1 DFQATT and CDR2 SNEGSKA come from the germline V gene (reference sequence). CDR3 DNA sequence: TGCAGTGCCGAGGGACAGGGAAAAAATGGCTACACCTTC. The encoded protein is CSAEGQGKNGYTF.

This rearrangement joins TRBV19 to TRBJ2-1; TRBD1 matches 9 bases. CDR3 size: 14 residues. CDR1 and CDR2 from the germline V gene are LNHDA and SQIVND (reference sequence). V lost 7 bases to trimming and J lost 3 bases; unmatched junction nucleotides: 4. CDR3 sequence reads: CASTRTGDYNEQFF. CDR3 nucleotide sequence: TGTGCCAGTACCCGGACAGGGGACTACAATGAGCAGTTCTTC.

This clonotype was picked up many times. This chain links TRBV7-2 with TRBJ2-3; 8 nucleotides align to TRBD1. J gave up 1 base and V 0 bases, and 6 bases lay outside the gene matches. The CDR3 has 17 amino acids. Germline assignment: CDR1 SGHTA and CDR2 FQGNSA. The CDR3 DNA sequence: TGTGCCAGCAGCTTAGCGGGCAGGGGGCGAGGCACAGATACGCAGTATTTT. It specifies CASSLAGRGRGTDTQYF.

CDR3 DNA: TGTGCCAGCAGTGATAGGGTAATGAACACTGAAGCTTTCTTT. This codes for CASSDRVMNTEAFF. The chain uses TRBV2 and TRBJ1-1; D not certain. This CDR3 comprises 14 residues. Germline V gene sequence: CDR1 SNHLY, CDR2 FYNNEI. The V end was cut by 3 bases, the J end by 0 bases, with 8 bases between.

This clonotype was detected many times. This chain connects TRBV6-4 to TRBJ2-6; 8 positions match TRBD1. The germline CDR1 and CDR2 sequences are MRHNA and SNTAGT. Trimming took 6 bases from V and 1 from J; bases not matched to a gene: 5. The CDR3 length is 16 residues. In DNA form, the CDR3 reads TGTGCCAGCAGCCAGGGACAGGTATCTGGGGCCAACGTCCTGACTTTC. Protein sequence: CASSQGQVSGANVLTF.

The V and J genes are TRBV20-1 and TRBJ2-1; D is tentatively TRBD1 or TRBD2 (5 bases each). From germline, CDR1 is DFQATT and CDR2 SNEGSKA (reference sequence). V was shortened by 5 bases and J by 10 bases, with 12 bases between the two germline ends. The CDR3 contains 11 residues. The DNA of the CDR3 is TGCAGTGCTCTTGGGGGAGAGGAGCAGTTCTTC. Translating it yields CSALGGEEQFF.

The gene calls are TRBV7-9 and TRBJ1-3, with D unresolved. Trimming stripped 5 bases from V and 4 bases from J, with 6 bases between. The germline V gene encodes CDR1 SEHNR and CDR2 FQNEAQ (reference sequence). This CDR3 is built from 12 residues. The CDR3 is CASSGNGNTIYF. The CDR3, as DNA: TGTGCCAGCAGCGGGAACGGAAACACCATATATTTT.

This clonotype was counted a few times. Being one base from a much bigger clone, this may be a read error. The chain is built from TRBV9 and TRBJ2-3; TRBD2 matches 7 bases. The CDR3 loop spans 16 amino acids. V trimming: 2 bases; J trimming: 4 bases; junction bases outside the gene matches: 10. Germline V gene lookup returns CDR1 SGDLS and CDR2 YYNGEE. The CDR3 sequence: CASSVSGGGNADTQYF. CDR3 in DNA: TGTGCCAGCAGCGTTAGCGGCGGGGGAAACGCAGATACGCAGTATTTT.